This T cell receptor (beta chain) is drawn from a study of OX40 agonist ivuxolimab in advanced cancers. Sequencing used immunoSEQ multiplex PCR; TCRdb keeps in-frame clones, though not all of them. The table includes roughly 19,000 clones, 75% to 95% detected once. This CDR3 comprises 14 residues. With 2 bases clipped from V and 4 bases from J, the junction kept 4 bases outside the gene matches. Germline V lookup: CDR1 SGHVS, CDR2 FNYEAQ. The receptor's source is an adult with an advanced solid tumor such as melanoma, head and neck, liver or kidney cancer. This rearrangement joins TRBV7-6 to TRBJ2-7; 8 bases agree with TRBD1. The sample consisted of CD4+ or CD8+ T cells sorted from blood, taken in a trial of the OX40 agonist ivuxolimab. CDR3 region: CASSLQGADYEQYF. The CDR3 DNA follows: TGTGCCAGCAGCTTACAGGGGGCGGATTACGAGCAGTACTTC. Based on the CDR3 plus reference TRBV7-6 and TRBJ2-7, the full variable domain is GAGVSQSPRYKVTKRGQDVALRCDPISGHVSLYWYRQALGQGPEFLTYFNYEAQQDKSGLPNDRFSAERPEGSISTLTIQRTEQRDSAMYRCASSLQGADYEQYFGPGTRLTVT.